One TCR beta chain is described in this entry. MiXCR, run by TCRdb on the 5' RACE reads, gives a single entry per CDR3 protein. Of under 900,000 distinct CDR3 sequences detected, 10% to 15% appear once; the ten largest clones hold 1.5% to 2%. Germline V lookup: CDR1 DFQATT, CDR2 SNEGSKA (reference sequence). This CDR3 is built from 15 residues. V shed 5 bases and J 4 bases; nucleotides not matched to a gene: 6. These data are taken from a study of identical twins. The same data also went into a second study, on yellow fever vaccine responses in identical twins.

The receptor's source is a woman in her late teens or twenties in good health. The sample taken for sequencing was PBMCs. The rearrangement links TRBV20-1 to TRBJ2-5; 14 positions agree with TRBD2. The CDR3 DNA is TGCAGTGCTCATGGACTAGCGGGAGGATTAGAGACCCAGTACTTC. Its translation is CSAHGLAGGLETQYF.